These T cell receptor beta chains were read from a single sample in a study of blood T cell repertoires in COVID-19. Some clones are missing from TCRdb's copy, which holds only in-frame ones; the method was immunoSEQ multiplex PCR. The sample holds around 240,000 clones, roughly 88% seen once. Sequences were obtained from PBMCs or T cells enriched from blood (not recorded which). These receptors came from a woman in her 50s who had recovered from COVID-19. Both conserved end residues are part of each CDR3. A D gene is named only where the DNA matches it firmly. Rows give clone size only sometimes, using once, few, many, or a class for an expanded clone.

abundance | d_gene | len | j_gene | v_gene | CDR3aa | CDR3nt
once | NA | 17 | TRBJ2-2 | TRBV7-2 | CASSAGPGQLNTGELFF | TGTGCCAGCAGCGCGGGACCGGGACAGCTGAACACCGGGGAGCTGTTTTTT
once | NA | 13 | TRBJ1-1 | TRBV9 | CASSVVTVSEAFF | TGTGCCAGCAGCGTAGTGACAGTCAGTGAAGCTTTCTTT
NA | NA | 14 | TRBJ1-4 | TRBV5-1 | CASSGGSGDEKLFF | TGCGCCAGCAGCGGGGGGAGTGGAGATGAAAAACTGTTTTTT
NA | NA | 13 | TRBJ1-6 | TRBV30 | CAWSVLSGSPLHF | TGTGCCTGGAGTGTACTCTCGGGTTCACCCCTCCACTTT
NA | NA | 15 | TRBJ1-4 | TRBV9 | CASSVGLIRNEKLFF | TGTGCCAGCAGCGTAGGGTTGATCCGGAATGAAAAACTGTTTTTT
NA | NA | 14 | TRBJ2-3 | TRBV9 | CASSVAQWLDTQYF | TGTGCCAGCAGCGTAGCCCAATGGCTAGATACGCAGTATTTT
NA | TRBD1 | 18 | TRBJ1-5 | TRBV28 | CASSPKRTGGLFNQPQHF | TGTGCCAGCAGCCCCAAAAGGACAGGGGGATTATTCAATCAGCCCCAGCATTTT
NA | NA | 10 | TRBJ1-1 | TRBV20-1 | CSARWGVAFF | TGCAGTGCTAGGTGGGGGGTTGCTTTCTTT
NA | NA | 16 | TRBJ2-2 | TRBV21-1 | CASSKYSGRDTGELFF | TGTGCCAGCAGCAAGTACAGCGGGAGGGATACCGGGGAGCTGTTTTTT
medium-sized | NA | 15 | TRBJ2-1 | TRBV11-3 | CASSKDGSSYNEQFF | TGTGCCAGCAGCAAGGACGGGAGCTCCTACAATGAGCAGTTCTTC
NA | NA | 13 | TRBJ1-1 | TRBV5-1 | CASSTEDTSEAFF | TGCGCCAGCAGCACCGAAGACACTTCTGAAGCTTTCTTT
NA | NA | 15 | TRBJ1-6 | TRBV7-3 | CASSLSSTYNSPLHF | TGTGCCAGCAGCTTATCATCCACCTATAATTCACCCCTCCACTTT
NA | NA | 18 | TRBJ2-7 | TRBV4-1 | CASSSDRDSSWGAYEQYF | TGCGCCAGCAGCTCCGACCGGGACAGCTCCTGGGGGGCCTACGAGCAGTACTTC
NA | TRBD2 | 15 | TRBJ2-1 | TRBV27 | CASSLRAGVTNEQFF | TGTGCCAGCAGTTTACGAGCGGGAGTCACCAATGAGCAGTTCTTC
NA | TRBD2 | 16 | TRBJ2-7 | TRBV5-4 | CASNKLAGGLRGEQYF | TGTGCCAGCAACAAACTAGCGGGAGGCCTCCGGGGGGAGCAGTACTTC
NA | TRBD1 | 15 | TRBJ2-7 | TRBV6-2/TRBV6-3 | CASNPRQGVTYEQYF | TGTGCCAGCAACCCCCGACAGGGAGTTACCTACGAGCAGTACTTC
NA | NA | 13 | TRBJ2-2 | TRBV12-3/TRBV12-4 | CASSREKRGELFF | TGTGCCAGCAGCCGAGAGAAGCGCGGGGAGCTGTTTTTT
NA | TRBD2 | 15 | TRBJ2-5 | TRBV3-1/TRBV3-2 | CASSQQGGGPGTQYF | TGTGCCAGCAGCCAACAAGGCGGGGGGCCGGGGACCCAGTACTTC
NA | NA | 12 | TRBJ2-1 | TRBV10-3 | CASKGLRNEQFF | TGTGCCTCCAAGGGACTTCGCAATGAGCAGTTCTTC
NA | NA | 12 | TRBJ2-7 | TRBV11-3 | CASSSGPYEQYF | TGTGCCAGCAGCTCTGGGCCCTACGAGCAGTACTTC
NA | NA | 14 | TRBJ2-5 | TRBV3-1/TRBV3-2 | CASSQDVSVETQYF | TGTGCCAGCAGCCAAGATGTATCGGTGGAGACCCAGTACTTC
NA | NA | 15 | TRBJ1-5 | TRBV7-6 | CASSLASGWNQPQHF | TGTGCCAGCAGCTTAGCATCAGGGTGGAATCAGCCCCAGCATTTT
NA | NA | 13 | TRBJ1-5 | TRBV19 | CAPGRGGHQPQHF | TGTGCCCCTGGTAGGGGGGGCCATCAGCCCCAGCATTTT
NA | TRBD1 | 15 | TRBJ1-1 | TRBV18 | CASSPTTGGRAEAFF | TGTGCCAGCTCACCAACGACAGGGGGCAGGGCTGAAGCTTTCTTT
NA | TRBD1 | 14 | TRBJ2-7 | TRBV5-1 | CASSWEQGPYEQYF | TGCGCCAGCAGCTGGGAACAGGGGCCCTACGAGCAGTACTTC
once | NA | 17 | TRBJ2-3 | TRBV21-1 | CASSFRDYSLFTDTQYF | TGTGCCAGCAGCTTCCGGGACTATTCCCTTTTTACAGATACGCAGTATTTT
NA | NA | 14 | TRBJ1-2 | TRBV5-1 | CASSPGLLNYGYTF | TGCGCCAGCAGCCCGGGACTCCTTAACTATGGCTACACCTTC
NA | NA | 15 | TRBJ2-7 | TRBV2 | CASKGPTVFSYEQYF | TGTGCCAGCAAGGGGCCGACAGTCTTCTCCTACGAGCAGTACTTC
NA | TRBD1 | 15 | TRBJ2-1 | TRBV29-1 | CSAKQTGVGWGEQFF | TGCAGCGCAAAGCAGACAGGGGTCGGTTGGGGTGAGCAGTTCTTC
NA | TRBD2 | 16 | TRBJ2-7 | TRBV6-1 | CASSGSRSSGSHEQYF | TGTGCCAGCAGTGGCTCCAGGTCTAGCGGGTCCCACGAGCAGTACTTC
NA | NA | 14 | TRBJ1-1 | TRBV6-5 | CASSYGDMNTEAFF | TGTGCCAGCAGTTACGGGGACATGAACACTGAAGCTTTCTTT
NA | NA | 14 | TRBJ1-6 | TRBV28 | CASSYSRVRSPLHF | TGTGCCAGCAGTTATTCCAGGGTGAGGTCACCCCTCCACTTT
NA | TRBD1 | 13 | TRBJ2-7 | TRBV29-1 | CSVETGDSYEQYF | TGCAGCGTTGAAACAGGGGACTCCTACGAGCAGTACTTC
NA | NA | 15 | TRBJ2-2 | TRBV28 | CASSLYRMNTGELFF | TGTGCCAGCAGTTTATACAGGATGAACACCGGGGAGCTGTTTTTT
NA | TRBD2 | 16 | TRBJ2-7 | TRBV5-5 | CASSLGLAGHSYEQYF | TGTGCCAGCAGCTTGGGACTAGCGGGACACTCCTACGAGCAGTACTTC
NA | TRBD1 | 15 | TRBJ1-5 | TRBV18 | CASSRTGQENQPQHF | TGTGCCAGCTCACGTACGGGACAGGAGAATCAGCCCCAGCATTTT
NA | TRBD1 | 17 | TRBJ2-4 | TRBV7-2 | CASRAATGASAKNIQYF | TGTGCCAGCAGGGCCGCAACAGGGGCCTCCGCCAAAAACATTCAGTACTTC
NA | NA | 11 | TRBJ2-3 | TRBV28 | CASQGTYTQYF | TGTGCCAGCCAGGGGACATATACGCAGTATTTT
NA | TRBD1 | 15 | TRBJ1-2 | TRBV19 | CASSRGTGGITGYTF | TGTGCCAGTAGTAGGGGGACAGGGGGCATTACTGGCTACACCTTC
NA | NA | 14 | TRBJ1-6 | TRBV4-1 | CASSPRELNSPLHF | TGCGCCAGCAGCCCCCGGGAGCTAAATTCACCCCTCCACTTT
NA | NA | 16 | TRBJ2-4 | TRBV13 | CASSLEGARAKNIQYF | TGTGCCAGCAGCTTGGAGGGGGCGCGAGCCAAAAACATTCAGTACTTC
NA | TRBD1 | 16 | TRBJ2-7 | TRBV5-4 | CASSPFGDRAFYEQYF | TGTGCCAGCAGCCCGTTCGGGGACAGGGCGTTCTACGAGCAGTACTTC
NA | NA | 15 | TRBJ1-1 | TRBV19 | CASSNQVQVRTEAFF | TGTGCCAGTAGTAACCAAGTACAGGTAAGGACTGAAGCTTTCTTT
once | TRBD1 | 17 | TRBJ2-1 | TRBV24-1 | CATSDGAPGGTFNEQFF | TGTGCCACCAGTGATGGAGCGCCAGGGGGCACGTTCAATGAGCAGTTCTTC
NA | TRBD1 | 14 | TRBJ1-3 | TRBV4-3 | CASSQDRGGNTIYF | TGCGCCAGCAGCCAGGACAGGGGCGGAAACACCATATATTTT
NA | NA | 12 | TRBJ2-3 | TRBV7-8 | CASSPLGNTQYF | TGTGCCAGCAGCCCACTAGGAAATACGCAGTATTTT
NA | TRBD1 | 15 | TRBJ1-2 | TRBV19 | CASRPGQGSYYGYTF | TGTGCCAGTAGGCCGGGACAGGGGTCCTACTATGGCTACACCTTC
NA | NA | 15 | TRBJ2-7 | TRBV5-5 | CASSLGRDFGHEQYF | TGTGCCAGCAGCTTGGGCCGGGACTTCGGTCACGAGCAGTACTTC
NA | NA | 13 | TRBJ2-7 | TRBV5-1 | CASSSTGNYEQYF | TGCGCCAGCAGCTCCACAGGGAACTACGAGCAGTACTTC
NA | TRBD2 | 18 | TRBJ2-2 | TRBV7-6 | CASSIPIAGGLNTGELFF | TGTGCCAGCAGCATCCCCATTGCGGGGGGCCTGAACACCGGGGAGCTGTTTTTT
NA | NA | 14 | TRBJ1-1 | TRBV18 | CASSPQLENTEAFF | TGTGCCAGCTCACCACAGTTAGAGAACACTGAAGCTTTCTTT
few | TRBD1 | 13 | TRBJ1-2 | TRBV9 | CASSLRGQSFEAF | TGTGCCAGCAGCTTGCGGGGACAGTCCTTCGAGGCCTTC
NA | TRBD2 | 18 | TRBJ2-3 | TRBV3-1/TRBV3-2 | CASSRGVSSGALKDTQYF | TGTGCCAGCAGCCGAGGGGTCTCTAGCGGGGCGTTGAAGGATACGCAGTATTTT
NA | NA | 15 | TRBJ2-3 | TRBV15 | CATSTRRGITDTQYF | TGTGCCACCAGCACCCGTAGGGGAATCACAGATACGCAGTATTTT
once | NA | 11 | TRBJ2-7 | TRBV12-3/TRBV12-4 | CASSVGDEQYF | TGTGCCAGCAGTGTGGGCGACGAGCAGTACTTC
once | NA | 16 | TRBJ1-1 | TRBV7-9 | CASSLYPQTLGSNAFF | TGTGCCAGCAGCTTATATCCGCAGACACTTGGGAGTAACGCTTTCTTT
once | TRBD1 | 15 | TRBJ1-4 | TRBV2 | CASREGARTNEKLFF | TGTGCCAGCAGGGAGGGGGCGCGCACTAATGAAAAACTGTTTTTT